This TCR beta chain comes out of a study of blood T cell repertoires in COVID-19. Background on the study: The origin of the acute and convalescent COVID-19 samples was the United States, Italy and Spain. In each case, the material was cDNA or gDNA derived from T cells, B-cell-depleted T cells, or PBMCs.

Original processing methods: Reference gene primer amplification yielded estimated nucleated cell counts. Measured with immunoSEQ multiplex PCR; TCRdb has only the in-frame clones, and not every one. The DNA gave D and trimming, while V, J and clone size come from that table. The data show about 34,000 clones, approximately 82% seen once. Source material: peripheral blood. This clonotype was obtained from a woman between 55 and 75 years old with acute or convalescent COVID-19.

The CDR3: CASSLTSRDRDGYTF. The CDR3 DNA is TGTGCCAGCAGCCTCACCTCCCGGGACAGGGACGGCTACACCTTC. V is TRBV5-4 and J is TRBJ1-2; 9 nucleotides match TRBD1. With V trimmed by 4 bases and J by 8 bases, 12 bases remained unmatched. CDR1 is SGHNT, CDR2 YYREEE, per germline (reference sequence). CDR3 length equals 15 residues.